This T cell receptor beta chain was obtained from a study of blood T cell repertoires in COVID-19. For the study at large: Some COVID-19 samples were acute and others convalescent; all came from the United States, Italy and Spain. Sources were T cells, B-cell-depleted T cells, or PBMCs; the material itself was cDNA or gDNA.

This clone has just one count. The germline V gene has CDR1 MNHEY and CDR2 SVGAGI. After removal of 6 bases from V and 5 bases from J, the junction contained 7 bases not matched to a gene. There are 13 residues in the CDR3. Authors' analysis steps: Amplification of reference gene primers was used by the study to estimate nucleated cell counts. Libraries were prepared by immunoSEQ multiplex PCR; TCRdb keeps only in-frame clonotypes and omits some of them. Clonal size and the V and J genes are those of that table, whereas D and trimming came from the DNA. Of 120,000 or so clones in the sample, roughly four fifths are singletons; the top ten hold more than 5%.

Sequenced material: peripheral blood. The chain joins TRBV6-5 to TRBJ2-7, with TRBD2 matching over 7 bases. The TCR sequence derives from a man aged 60 to 75 with acute or convalescent COVID-19. The CDR3 is CASSRGEFDEQYF. The CDR3 DNA reads TGTGCCAGCAGCCGGGGGGAGTTTGACGAGCAGTACTTC.